These T cell receptor beta chains were read from a single sample in a study of shared clonotypes between healthy human individuals. This table comes from immunoSEQ multiplex PCR, and its TCRdb copy is limited to in-frame clones, with some not included. The sample has fewer than 700,000 clones, roughly 95% seen once. Material: naive CD8+ T cells sorted from blood. These receptors were taken from a woman aged 25-40 years in good health. The CDR3 runs from the conserved cysteine through the conserved F or W. D genes are given only for firm matches. Clone size appears in some rows only: once, few, many, or a class for an expanded clone.

>TRBJ1-1|NA|TRBV4-1|NA
CASSPGQGNIEETEAFF
TGCGCCAGCAGCCCAGGGCAGGGGAATATAGAGGAAACTGAAGCTTTCTTT
>TRBJ2-1|TRBD2|TRBV19|once
CASLKRENIPRDEQFF
TGTGCCAGTCTAAAGCGGGAGAATATTCCGAGGGATGAGCAGTTCTTC
>TRBJ2-1|NA|TRBV5-1|NA
CASSFQGQGREQFF
TGCGCCAGCAGCTTTCAGGGGCAGGGGCGTGAGCAGTTCTTC
>TRBJ2-3|TRBD2|TRBV25-1|NA
CASSEWAGGDTQYF
TGTGCCAGCAGTGAATGGGCGGGGGGAGATACGCAGTATTTT
>TRBJ2-1|NA|TRBV7-9|NA
CASSFQGVSYNEQFF
TGTGCCAGCAGCTTCCAGGGAGTTTCCTACAATGAGCAGTTCTTC
>TRBJ2-5|TRBD1|TRBV19|NA
CASSLSGQGAETQYF
TGTGCCAGTAGTCTATCGGGACAGGGGGCGGAGACCCAGTACTTC
>TRBJ1-2|NA|TRBV7-9|NA
CASSSNTDKNNYGYTF
TGTGCCAGCAGCAGCAACACAGACAAGAATAACTATGGCTACACCTTC
>TRBJ2-6|NA|TRBV28|NA
CASRGGGANVLTF
TGTGCCAGCCGAGGGGGAGGGGCCAACGTCCTGACTTTC
>TRBJ2-7|TRBD2|TRBV27|NA
CASSLKGLADPSYYEQYF
TGTGCCAGCAGTCTGAAAGGACTAGCGGACCCTTCATACTACGAGCAGTACTTC
>TRBJ2-7|NA|TRBV11-2|NA
CASSPPSLEQYF
TGTGCCAGCAGCCCACCCTCACTCGAGCAGTACTTC
>TRBJ2-7|NA|TRBV27|NA
CASSFSQHYEQYF
TGTGCCAGCAGTTTTTCACAGCACTACGAGCAGTACTTC
>TRBJ2-7|TRBD2|TRBV10-1|few
CASSESGGDEQYF
TGCGCCAGCAGTGAGTCGGGAGGGGACGAGCAGTACTTC
>TRBJ1-4|NA|TRBV15|NA
CATSSRGINEKLFF
TGTGCCACCAGCAGTAGAGGGATCAATGAAAAACTGTTTTTT
>TRBJ1-4|NA|TRBV4-2|NA
CASSQNPLHGENEKLFF
TGTGCCAGCAGCCAAAATCCCCTCCACGGTGAAAATGAAAAACTGTTTTTT
>TRBJ2-1|TRBD2|TRBV2|once
CASSEETSGRYEQFF
TGTGCCAGCAGTGAAGAGACTAGCGGGAGGTATGAGCAGTTCTTC
>TRBJ2-5|TRBD2|TRBV28|once
CASSYIAGGLETQYF
TGTGCCAGCAGTTACATAGCGGGAGGGCTTGAGACCCAGTACTTC